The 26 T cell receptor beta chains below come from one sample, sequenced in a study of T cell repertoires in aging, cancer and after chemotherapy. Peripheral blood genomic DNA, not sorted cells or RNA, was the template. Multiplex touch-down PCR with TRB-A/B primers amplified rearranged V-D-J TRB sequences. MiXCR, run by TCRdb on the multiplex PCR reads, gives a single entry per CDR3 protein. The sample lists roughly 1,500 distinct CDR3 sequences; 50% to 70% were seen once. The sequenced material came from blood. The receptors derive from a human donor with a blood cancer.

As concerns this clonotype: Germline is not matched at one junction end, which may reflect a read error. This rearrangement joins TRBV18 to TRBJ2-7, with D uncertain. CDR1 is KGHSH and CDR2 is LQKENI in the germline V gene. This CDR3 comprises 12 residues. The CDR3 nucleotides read TGTGCCAGCTCTCCACCTTCCTACGAGCAGTACTTC. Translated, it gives CASSPPSYEQYF.

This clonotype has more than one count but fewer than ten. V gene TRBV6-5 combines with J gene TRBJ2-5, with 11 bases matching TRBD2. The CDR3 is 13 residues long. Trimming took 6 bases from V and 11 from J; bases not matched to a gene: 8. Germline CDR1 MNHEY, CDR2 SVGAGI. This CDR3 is CASSIPGLAAQYF. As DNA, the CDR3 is TGTGCCAGCAGCATCCCGGGACTAGCGGCGCAGTACTTC.

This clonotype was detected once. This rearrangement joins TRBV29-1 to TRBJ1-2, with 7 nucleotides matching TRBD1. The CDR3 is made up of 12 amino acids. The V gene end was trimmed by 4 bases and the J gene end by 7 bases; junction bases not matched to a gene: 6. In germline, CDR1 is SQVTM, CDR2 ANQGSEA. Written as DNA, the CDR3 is TGCAGCGTTGTCCAGGGGGACCGTGGCTACACCTTC. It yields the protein CSVVQGDRGYTF.

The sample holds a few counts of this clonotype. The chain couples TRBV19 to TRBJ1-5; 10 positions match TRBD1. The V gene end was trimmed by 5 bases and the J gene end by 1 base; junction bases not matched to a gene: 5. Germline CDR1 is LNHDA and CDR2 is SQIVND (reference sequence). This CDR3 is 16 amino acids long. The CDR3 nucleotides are TGTGCCAGTAGTCCATTGGGACAGGGGAGCAATCAGCCCCAGCATTTT. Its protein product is CASSPLGQGSNQPQHF.

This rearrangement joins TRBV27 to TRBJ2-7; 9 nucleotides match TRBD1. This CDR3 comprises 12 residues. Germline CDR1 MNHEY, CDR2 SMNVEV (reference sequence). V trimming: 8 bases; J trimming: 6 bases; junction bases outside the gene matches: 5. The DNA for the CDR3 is TGTGCCAGCGAGACAGGGGGAGGCGAGCAGTACTTC. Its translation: CASETGGGEQYF.

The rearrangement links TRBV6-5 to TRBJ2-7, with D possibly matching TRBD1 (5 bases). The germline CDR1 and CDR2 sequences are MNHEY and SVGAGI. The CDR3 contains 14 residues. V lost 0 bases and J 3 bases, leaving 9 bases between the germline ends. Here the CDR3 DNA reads TGTGCCAGCAGTTACTCGCAGGGATACTACGAGCAGTACTTC. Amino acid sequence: CASSYSQGYYEQYF.

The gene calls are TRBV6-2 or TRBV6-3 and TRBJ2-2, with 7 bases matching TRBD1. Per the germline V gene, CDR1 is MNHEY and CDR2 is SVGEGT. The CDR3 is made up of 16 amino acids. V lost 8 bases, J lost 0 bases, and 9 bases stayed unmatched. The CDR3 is CASSIPGTANTGELFF. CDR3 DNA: TGTGCCAGCTCCATACCCGGGACAGCGAACACCGGGGAGCTGTTTTTT.

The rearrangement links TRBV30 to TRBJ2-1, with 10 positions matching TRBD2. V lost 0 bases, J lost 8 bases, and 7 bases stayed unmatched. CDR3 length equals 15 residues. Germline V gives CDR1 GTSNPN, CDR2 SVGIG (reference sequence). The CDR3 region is CAWSVELAGSYEQFF. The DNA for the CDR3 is TGTGCCTGGAGTGTGGAACTAGCGGGATCTTATGAGCAGTTCTTC.

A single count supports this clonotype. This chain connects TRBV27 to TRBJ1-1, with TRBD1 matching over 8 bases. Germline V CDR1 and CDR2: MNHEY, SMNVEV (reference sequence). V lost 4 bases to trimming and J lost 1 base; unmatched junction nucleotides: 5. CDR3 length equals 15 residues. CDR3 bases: TGTGCCAGCAGTTCCCTCGGGACAGGGAACACTGAAGCTTTCTTT. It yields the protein CASSSLGTGNTEAFF.

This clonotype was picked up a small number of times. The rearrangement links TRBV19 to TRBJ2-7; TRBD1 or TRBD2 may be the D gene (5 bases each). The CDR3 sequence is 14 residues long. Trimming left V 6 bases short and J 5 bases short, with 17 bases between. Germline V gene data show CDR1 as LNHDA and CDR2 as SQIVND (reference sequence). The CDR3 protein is CASSLGPTYHEQYF. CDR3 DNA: TGTGCCAGTAGCCTGGGACCGACTTACCACGAGCAGTACTTC.

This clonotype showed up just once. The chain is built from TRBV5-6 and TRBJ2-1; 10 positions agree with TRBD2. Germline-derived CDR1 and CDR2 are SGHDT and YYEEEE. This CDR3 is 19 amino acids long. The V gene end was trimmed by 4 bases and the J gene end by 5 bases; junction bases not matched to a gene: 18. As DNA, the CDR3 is TGTGCCAGCAGCCAGATCGGCGTAGCGGGAGGTCCTTCGAACAATGAGCAGTTCTTC. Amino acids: CASSQIGVAGGPSNNEQFF.

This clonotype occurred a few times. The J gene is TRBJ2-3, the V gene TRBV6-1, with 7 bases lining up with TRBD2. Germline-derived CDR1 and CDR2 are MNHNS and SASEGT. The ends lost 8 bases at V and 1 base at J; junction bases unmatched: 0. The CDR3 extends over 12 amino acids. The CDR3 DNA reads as TGTGCCAGCGGACTAGGCACAGATACGCAGTATTTT. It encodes CASGLGTDTQYF.

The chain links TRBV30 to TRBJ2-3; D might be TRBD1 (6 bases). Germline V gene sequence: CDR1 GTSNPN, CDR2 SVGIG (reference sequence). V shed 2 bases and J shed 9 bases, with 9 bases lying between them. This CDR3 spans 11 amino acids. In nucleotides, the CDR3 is TGTGCCTGGAGTCCAACAGGGACGCAGTATTTT. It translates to CAWSPTGTQYF.

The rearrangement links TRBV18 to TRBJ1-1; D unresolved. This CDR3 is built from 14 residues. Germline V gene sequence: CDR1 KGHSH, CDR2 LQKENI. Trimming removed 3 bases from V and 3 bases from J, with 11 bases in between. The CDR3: CASSPTASDTEAFF. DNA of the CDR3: TGTGCCAGCTCACCTACAGCGAGTGACACTGAAGCTTTCTTT.

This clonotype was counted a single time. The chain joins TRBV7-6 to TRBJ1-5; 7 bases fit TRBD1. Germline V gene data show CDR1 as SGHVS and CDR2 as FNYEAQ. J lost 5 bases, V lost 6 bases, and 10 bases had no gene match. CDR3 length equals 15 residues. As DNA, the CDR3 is TGTGCCAGCAGTACAGGGGTTGGCTGGGATCAGCCCCAGCATTTT. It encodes CASSTGVGWDQPQHF.

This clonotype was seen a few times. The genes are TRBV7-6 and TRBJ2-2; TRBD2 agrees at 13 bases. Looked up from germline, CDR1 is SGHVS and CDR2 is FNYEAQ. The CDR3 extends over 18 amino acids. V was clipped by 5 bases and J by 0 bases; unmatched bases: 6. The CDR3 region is CASSPGLAGFANTGELFF. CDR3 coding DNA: TGTGCCAGCAGCCCGGGACTAGCGGGATTCGCGAACACCGGGGAGCTGTTTTTT.

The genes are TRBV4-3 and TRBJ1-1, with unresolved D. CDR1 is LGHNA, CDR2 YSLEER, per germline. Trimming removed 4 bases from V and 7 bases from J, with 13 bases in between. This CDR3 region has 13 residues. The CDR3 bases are TGCGCCAGCAGCCCCCGGGGATTTGATGAAGCTTTCTTT. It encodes CASSPRGFDEAFF.

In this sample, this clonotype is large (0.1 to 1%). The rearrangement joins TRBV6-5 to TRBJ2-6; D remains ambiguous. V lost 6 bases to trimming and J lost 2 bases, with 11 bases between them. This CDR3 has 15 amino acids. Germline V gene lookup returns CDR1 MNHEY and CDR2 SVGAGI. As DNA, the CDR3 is TGTGCCAGCAGACCCTCTCTTACTGGGGCCAACGTCCTGACTTTC. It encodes CASRPSLTGANVLTF.

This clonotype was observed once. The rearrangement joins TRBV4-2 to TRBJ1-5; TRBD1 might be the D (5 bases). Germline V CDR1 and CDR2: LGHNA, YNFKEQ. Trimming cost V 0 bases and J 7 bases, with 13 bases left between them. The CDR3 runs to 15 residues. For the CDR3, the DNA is TGTGCCAGCAGCCAAGATTATGGGGGGGGACAGCCCCAGCATTTT. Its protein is CASSQDYGGGQPQHF.

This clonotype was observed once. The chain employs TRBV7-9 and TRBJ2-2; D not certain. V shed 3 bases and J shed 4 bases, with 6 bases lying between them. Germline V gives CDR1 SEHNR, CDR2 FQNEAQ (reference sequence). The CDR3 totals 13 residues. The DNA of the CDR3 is TGTGCCAGCAGCTTTCACCCCACCGGGGAGCTGTTTTTT. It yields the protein CASSFHPTGELFF.

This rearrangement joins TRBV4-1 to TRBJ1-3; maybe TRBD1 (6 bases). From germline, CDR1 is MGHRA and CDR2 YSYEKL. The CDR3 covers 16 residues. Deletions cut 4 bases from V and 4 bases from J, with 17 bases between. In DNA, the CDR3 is TGCGCCAGCAGCCGCGACTCGCAGGGGTCAGGAAACACCATATATTTT. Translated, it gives CASSRDSQGSGNTIYF.

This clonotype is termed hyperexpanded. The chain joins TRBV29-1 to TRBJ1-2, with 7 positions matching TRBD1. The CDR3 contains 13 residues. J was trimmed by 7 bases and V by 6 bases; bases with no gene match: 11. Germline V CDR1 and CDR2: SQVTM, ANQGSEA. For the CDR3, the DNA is TGCAGCGTCGACCCTCAGGGGGACCGTGGCTACACCTTC. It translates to CSVDPQGDRGYTF.

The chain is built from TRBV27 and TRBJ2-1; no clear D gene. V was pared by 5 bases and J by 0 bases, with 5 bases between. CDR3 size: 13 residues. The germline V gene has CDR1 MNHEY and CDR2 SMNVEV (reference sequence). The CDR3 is CASSIGSYNEQFF. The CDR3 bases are TGTGCCAGCAGTATTGGCTCCTACAATGAGCAGTTCTTC.

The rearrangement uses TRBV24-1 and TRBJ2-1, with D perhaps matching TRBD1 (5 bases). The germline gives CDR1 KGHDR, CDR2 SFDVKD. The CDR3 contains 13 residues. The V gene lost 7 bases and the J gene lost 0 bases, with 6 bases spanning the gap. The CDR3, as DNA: TGTGCCACCAGCGACAGCTCCTACAATGAGCAGTTCTTC. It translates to CATSDSSYNEQFF.

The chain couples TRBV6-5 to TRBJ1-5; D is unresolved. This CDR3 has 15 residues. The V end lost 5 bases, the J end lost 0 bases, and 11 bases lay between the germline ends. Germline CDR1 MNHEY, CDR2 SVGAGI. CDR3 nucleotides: TGTGCCAGCAGTCCACTAATAAATAGCAATCAGCCCCAGCATTTT. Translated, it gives CASSPLINSNQPQHF.

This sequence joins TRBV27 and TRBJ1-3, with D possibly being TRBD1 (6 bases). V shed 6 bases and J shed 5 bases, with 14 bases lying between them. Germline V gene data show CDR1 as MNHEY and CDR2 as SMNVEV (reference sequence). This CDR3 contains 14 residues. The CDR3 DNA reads TGTGCCAGCAGGTCCGGGGGGGGGCGAAACACCATATATTTT. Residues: CASRSGGGRNTIYF.